The sequence of this T cell receptor beta chain was determined in a study of CD8+CD57+ T cells in acquired aplastic anemia. On the study more broadly: Sorted CD4+ and CD8+ cells yielded DNA averaging about 3.1 ug.

Previously, flow cytometry had revealed CD8+CD57+ cell expansion in the patients chosen for sequencing. Patients had received no therapy at the time of blood sampling. Broader study findings: There were around 28 CD8+ CDR3 sequences that occurred in both patients and controls.

The template for TCR beta VDJ and CDR3 sequence profiling was genomic DNA. TCRdb called the reads again in MiXCR, with one record for every CDR3 protein. This repertoire shows about 470,000 distinct CDR3 sequences, roughly 34% found once; its top ten account for approximately 0.82%. As to this clonotype: The antigen remains undetermined.

Input material: sorted CD4+, CD8+, or CD8+CD57+ T cells (not recorded which) from PBMCs. The source is a human donor with aplastic anemia.

CDR3 residues: CASSKDGGYTEAFF. CDR3 in DNA: TGTGCCAGCAGTAAGGACGGTGGCTACACTGAAGCTTTCTTT. The chain is built from TRBV2 and TRBJ1-1, with D unclear. Germline V CDR1 and CDR2: SNHLY, FYNNEI. The CDR3 extends over 14 amino acids. Trimming removed 5 bases at V and 3 bases at J, with 13 bases between. Complete variable domain (other parts from reference TRBV2 and TRBJ1-1): EPEVTQTPSHQVTQMGQEVILRCVPISNHLYFYWYRQILGQKVEFLVSFYNNEISEKSEIFDDQFSVERPDGSNFTLKIRSTKLEDSAMYFCASSKDGGYTEAFFGQGTRLTVV.